The next 17 T cell receptor beta chains were all read from a single sample in a study of OX40 agonist ivuxolimab in advanced cancers. Produced via immunoSEQ multiplex PCR; TCRdb's table is partial and in-frame only. Of 40,000 to 50,000 clones listed, approximately 86% are singletons. The specimen was CD4+ or CD8+ T cells sorted from blood, collected in a trial of the OX40 agonist ivuxolimab. These receptors came from an adult with an advanced solid tumor such as melanoma, head and neck, liver or kidney cancer.

This sequence joins TRBV7-3 and TRBJ1-2; D is perhaps TRBD1 (6 bases). Germline values: CDR1 SGHTA, CDR2 FQGTGA. V lost 5 bases to trimming and J lost 7 bases, with 23 bases between them. The CDR3 contains 16 residues. CDR3 sequence (DNA): TGTGCCAGCAGCGAACGGACAGCCCGCTGGTCGGTTGGCTACACCTTC. Translation gives CASSERTARWSVGYTF. Drawing the rest from reference TRBV7-3 and TRBJ1-2, the complete variable domain is GAGVSQTPSNKVTEKGKYVELRCDPISGHTALYWYRQSLGQGPEFLIYFQGTGAADDSGLPNDRFFAVRPEGSVSTLKIQRTERGDSAVYLCASSERTARWSVGYTFGSGTRLTVV.

This chain connects TRBV4-3 to TRBJ2-7, with 7 bases fitting TRBD2. The germline V gene encodes CDR1 LGHNA and CDR2 YSLEER. After removal of 0 bases from V and 0 bases from J, the junction contained 8 bases not matched to a gene. This CDR3 is built from 17 residues. CDR3 amino acids: CASSQDSSRGSSYEQYF. The CDR3 DNA is TGCGCCAGCAGCCAAGATAGTTCGCGGGGGAGCTCCTACGAGCAGTACTTC.

The chain carries TRBV7-6 and TRBJ2-7; D gene uncertain. The CDR3 runs to 13 residues. Germline-derived CDR1 and CDR2 are SGHVS and FNYEAQ. The V end was cut by 5 bases, the J end by 3 bases, with 11 bases between. The CDR3 coding sequence is TGTGCCAGCAGCCCAAACTCAGGCTACGAGCAGTACTTC. Its translation: CASSPNSGYEQYF. Full variable domain (missing parts from reference TRBV7-6 and TRBJ2-7): GAGVSQSPRYKVTKRGQDVALRCDPISGHVSLYWYRQALGQGPEFLTYFNYEAQQDKSGLPNDRFSAERPEGSISTLTIQRTEQRDSAMYRCASSPNSGYEQYFGPGTRLTVT.

By its share, this clone is medium-sized. The chain recombines TRBV28 with TRBJ1-2, with 12 nucleotides matching TRBD1. The V and J ends lost 4 bases and 2 bases, in that order; junction bases with no gene match: 8. This CDR3 spans 17 amino acids. Germline V gives CDR1 MDHEN, CDR2 SYDVKM. The CDR3 sequence: CASSWSPGQGANYGYTF. In DNA, the CDR3 is TGTGCCAGCAGTTGGAGTCCGGGACAGGGGGCGAACTATGGCTACACCTTC.

This chain joins TRBV7-8 and TRBJ2-1, with 8 positions matching TRBD2. CDR3 length: 16 amino acids. After removal of 5 bases from V and 4 bases from J, the junction contained 10 bases not matched to a gene. The germline V gene has CDR1 SGHVS and CDR2 FQNEAQ. The CDR3 DNA reads TGTGCCAGCAGCCCCACCGCGGGGGGAGAATACAATGAGCAGTTCTTC. This translates into CASSPTAGGEYNEQFF.

This rearrangement joins TRBV7-9 to TRBJ1-5; D gene uncertain. CDR3 length: 14 amino acids. The V and J ends lost 4 bases and 4 bases respectively, with 11 bases between them. CDR1 is SEHNR, CDR2 FQNEAQ, per germline (reference sequence). CDR3 amino acids: CASSSGGVNQPQHF. DNA for the CDR3: TGTGCCAGCAGCTCGGGTGGGGTAAATCAGCCCCAGCATTTT.

This clone was counted at least ten times. Other DNA sequences in the same sample also yield this CDR3. The chain recombines TRBV4-1 with TRBJ1-1; D unclear. CDR3 length: 12 residues. The germline V gene encodes CDR1 MGHRA and CDR2 YSYEKL. Trimming removed 1 base from V and 5 bases from J, with 5 bases in between. CDR3 bases: TGCGCCAGCAGCCAAGTTGGTACTGAAGCTTTCTTT. Translation: CASSQVGTEAFF.

This clone has only one observation. V gene TRBV27 combines with J gene TRBJ2-7; perhaps TRBD2 as D (6 bases). V lost 3 bases, J lost 4 bases, and 10 bases lay in between. CDR1 and CDR2 (germline): MNHEY, SMNVEV (reference sequence). The CDR3 consists of 13 residues. The CDR3 sequence is CASSFLGSYEQYF. CDR3 in DNA: TGTGCCAGCAGTTTTCTCGGGAGTTACGAGCAGTACTTC.

The rearrangement uses TRBV7-3 and TRBJ1-6; TRBD1 matches at 7 bases. The ends lost 4 bases at V and 9 bases at J; junction bases unmatched: 6. This CDR3 spans 14 amino acids. CDR1 and CDR2 from the germline V gene are SGHTA and FQGTGA. The CDR3, as DNA: TGTGCCAGCAGCTCAGGGGGGGGTCCTTCACCCCTCCACTTT. As protein: CASSSGGGPSPLHF.

This chain uses TRBV27 with TRBJ2-7, with TRBD2 matching 8 bases. Germline assignment: CDR1 MNHEY and CDR2 SMNVEV (reference sequence). The J segment lost 5 bases and the V segment lost 4 bases, leaving 13 bases of the junction unmatched. The CDR3 spans 16 residues. The CDR3 DNA is TGTGCCAGCAGTTCCCCCGGGGGGGGGCCAGGGAACGAGCAGTACTTC. Translated, it gives CASSSPGGGPGNEQYF.

The rearrangement links TRBV5-1 to TRBJ1-2; D remains unclear. V shed 0 bases and J shed 0 bases, with 9 bases lying between them. The germline CDR1 and CDR2 sequences are SGHRS and YFSETQ. The CDR3 consists of 15 residues. CDR3 sequence reads: CASSLASLANYGYTF. CDR3 nucleotides: TGCGCCAGCAGCTTGGCCTCATTAGCTAACTATGGCTACACCTTC.

The rearrangement uses TRBV7-9 and TRBJ2-3; D ambiguous. This CDR3 has 14 amino acids. Germline V gene sequence: CDR1 SEHNR, CDR2 FQNEAQ (reference sequence). V was trimmed by 2 bases and J by 2 bases, leaving 8 bases between them. This CDR3 reads CASSLNKDTDTQYF. CDR3 nucleotides: TGTGCCAGCAGCTTAAACAAAGACACAGATACGCAGTATTTT.

This clone is judged medium-sized (0.01 to 0.1%). This CDR3 is also generated by other DNA sequences in the sample. This chain joins TRBV7-9 and TRBJ2-3; the D is unclear. The CDR3 consists of 11 residues. Trimming left V 4 bases short and J 2 bases short, with 1 base between. Germline-derived CDR1 and CDR2 are SEHNR and FQNEAQ (reference sequence). CDR3 residues: CASSSTDTQYF. The DNA of the CDR3 is TGTGCCAGCAGCTCCACAGATACGCAGTATTTT.

The V and J genes are TRBV29-1 and TRBJ1-2; 9 bases are a match to TRBD1. The CDR3 sequence is 12 residues long. In germline, CDR1 is SQVTM, CDR2 ANQGSEA. After removal of 7 bases from V and 5 bases from J, the junction contained 5 bases not matched to a gene. The CDR3 here is CSGRDREYGYTF. In DNA, the CDR3 is TGCAGCGGACGGGACAGGGAGTATGGCTACACCTTC.

The J gene is TRBJ2-7, the V gene TRBV19; 9 positions agree with TRBD1. The length of the CDR3 is 15 residues. V lost 3 bases, J lost 5 bases, and 8 bases stayed unmatched. CDR1 LNHDA and CDR2 SQIVND come from the germline V gene (reference sequence). The CDR3 protein is CASSIIGTGIDEQYF. CDR3 in DNA: TGTGCCAGTAGTATTATCGGGACAGGGATTGACGAGCAGTACTTC.

This rearrangement joins TRBV28 to TRBJ1-6; TRBD1 is a possible D gene (5 bases). Trimming took 6 bases from V and 3 from J, leaving 12 bases between them. CDR1 and CDR2 (germline): MDHEN, SYDVKM. The CDR3 spans 15 residues. The CDR3 DNA reads as TGTGCCAGCAGCGGGGGTACCAACTATAATTCACCCCTCCACTTT. Translation: CASSGGTNYNSPLHF.

The V gene is TRBV2, the J gene TRBJ2-5; 14 nucleotides align to TRBD2. This CDR3 spans 20 amino acids. The germline CDR1 and CDR2 sequences are SNHLY and FYNNEI. V shed 7 bases and J 1 base; nucleotides not matched to a gene: 17. CDR3 sequence reads: CASTQPPPGLAGALQETQYF. The CDR3 DNA is TGTGCCAGCACCCAACCCCCCCCGGGACTAGCGGGGGCCCTCCAAGAGACCCAGTACTTC. Looking up the rest from reference TRBV2 and TRBJ2-5 gives the full variable domain: EPEVTQTPSHQVTQMGQEVILRCVPISNHLYFYWYRQILGQKVEFLVSFYNNEISEKSEIFDDQFSVERPDGSNFTLKIRSTKLEDSAMYFCASTQPPPGLAGALQETQYFGPGTRLLVL.